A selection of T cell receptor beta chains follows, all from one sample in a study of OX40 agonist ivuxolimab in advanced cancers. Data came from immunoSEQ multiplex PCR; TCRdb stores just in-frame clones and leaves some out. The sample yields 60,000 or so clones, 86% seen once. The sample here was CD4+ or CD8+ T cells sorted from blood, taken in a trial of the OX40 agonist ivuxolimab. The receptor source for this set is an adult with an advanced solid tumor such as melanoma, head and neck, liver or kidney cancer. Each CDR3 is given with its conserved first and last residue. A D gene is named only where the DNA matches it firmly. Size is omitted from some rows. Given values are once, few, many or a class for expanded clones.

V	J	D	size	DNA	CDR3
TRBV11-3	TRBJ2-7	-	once	TGTGCCAGCGGTGAGGGGGATGGCTACGAGCAGTACTTC	CASGEGDGYEQYF
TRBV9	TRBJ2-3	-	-	TGTGCCAGCAGCGGAGCCAGGCATAGCACAGATACGCAGTATTTT	CASSGARHSTDTQYF
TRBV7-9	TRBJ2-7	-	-	TGTGCCAGCAGCCCCGGTGGGAGAGGCGAGCAGTACTTC	CASSPGGRGEQYF
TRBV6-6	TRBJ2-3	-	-	TGTGCCAGCAGTCTCGTTACAGCAGATACGCAGTATTTT	CASSLVTADTQYF
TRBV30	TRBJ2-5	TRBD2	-	TGTGCCTGGACTAGCGGACTACAAGAGACCCAGTACTTC	CAWTSGLQETQYF
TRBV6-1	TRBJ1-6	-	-	TGTGCCAGCAGTGAAATGGCCAGGGGCTCCTATAATTCACCCCTCCACTTT	CASSEMARGSYNSPLHF
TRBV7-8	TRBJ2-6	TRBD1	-	TGTGCCAGCAGCTTAGCGAGATGGGACAGGGGGCGCCGGTCCTTTGGGGCCAACGTCCTGACTTTC	CASSLARWDRGRRSFGANVLTF
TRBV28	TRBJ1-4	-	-	TGTGCCAGCAGTTTTCCAGAGACTACCTTGAAAAAACTGTTTTTT	CASSFPETTLKKLFF
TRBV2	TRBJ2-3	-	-	TGTGCCAGCACGGGGGTGGGCGGGGATACGCAGTATTTT	CASTGVGGDTQYF
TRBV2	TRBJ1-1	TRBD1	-	TGTGCCAGTATCGGGACAGCCGTGAACACTGAAGCTTTCTTT	CASIGTAVNTEAFF
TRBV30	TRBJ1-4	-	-	TGTGCCTGGGAACGTAAGGGGGATAATGAAAAACTGTTTTTT	CAWERKGDNEKLFF
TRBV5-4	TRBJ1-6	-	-	TGTGCCAGCAGCCCAACCCCCATAGAAAATTCACCCCTCCACTTT	CASSPTPIENSPLHF
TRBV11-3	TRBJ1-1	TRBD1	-	TGTGCCAGCAGCTTAGAACAGGGGGATACTGAAGCTTTCTTT	CASSLEQGDTEAFF
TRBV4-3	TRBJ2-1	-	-	TGCGCCAGCAGCCAAGGGCGCAACTCCTACAATGAGCAGTTCTTC	CASSQGRNSYNEQFF
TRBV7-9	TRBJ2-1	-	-	TGTGCCAGCAGCTCGCTGCAGGGTCGGGAGTTCTTC	CASSSLQGREFF
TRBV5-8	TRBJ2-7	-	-	TGTGCCAGCAGAGCCGTGGCCTACGAGCAGTACTTC	CASRAVAYEQYF
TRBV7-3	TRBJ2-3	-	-	TGTGCCAGCAGCCCCTCCGTGGGGGTTGCAGCTACGCAGTATTTT	CASSPSVGVAATQYF
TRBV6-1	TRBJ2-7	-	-	TGTGCCAGCAGTGAAGGAGACAGCTACGAGCAGTACTTC	CASSEGDSYEQYF
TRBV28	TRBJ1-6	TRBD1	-	TGTGCCAGCAGCCAGGGGGGGACTGCTAATTCACCCCTCCACTTT	CASSQGGTANSPLHF
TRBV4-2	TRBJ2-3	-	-	TGTGCCAGCAGCCAATCCCCGGGAGATACGCAGTATTTT	CASSQSPGDTQYF
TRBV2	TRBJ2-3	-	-	TGTGCCAGCACCAGGGCGGCGGTGACAGATACGCAGTATTTT	CASTRAAVTDTQYF
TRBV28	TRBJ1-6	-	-	TGTGCCAGCAGTTTATTCGGGGGGCAGTCACCCCTCCACTTT	CASSLFGGQSPLHF
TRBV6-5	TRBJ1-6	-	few	TGTGCCAGCAGTCCCTATGGGGCGCAATCACCCCTCCACTTT	CASSPYGAQSPLHF
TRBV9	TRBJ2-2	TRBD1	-	TGTGCCAGCAGCGTAGGGGACAGGCACACCGGGGAGCTGTTTTTT	CASSVGDRHTGELFF
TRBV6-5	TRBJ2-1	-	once	TGTGCCAGCAGTTACCAGGGCTCCTACAATGAGCAGTTCTTC	CASSYQGSYNEQFF
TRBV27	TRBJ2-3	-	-	TGTGCCAGCAGTTTAAAGAACCCAGGGCGCCGGGATACGCAGTATTTT	CASSLKNPGRRDTQYF
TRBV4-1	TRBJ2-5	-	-	TGCGCCAGCAGCCCGGCTAGCCAAGAGACCCAGTACTTC	CASSPASQETQYF
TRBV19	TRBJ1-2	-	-	TGTGCCAGTAGTACCCGCGGGACCGTTAAGTTGAGTAACTATGGCTACACCTTC	CASSTRGTVKLSNYGYTF
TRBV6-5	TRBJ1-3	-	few	TGTGCCAGCAGTTCTAAGTACGCCATATATTTT	CASSSKYAIYF
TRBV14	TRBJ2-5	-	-	TGTGCCAGCAGCCAAGTTCCGGGGGCCTTCCAAGAGACCCAGTACTTC	CASSQVPGAFQETQYF
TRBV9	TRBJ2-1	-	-	TGTGCCAGCAGCATAAGGGAAGGCCTCAATGAGCAGTTCTTC	CASSIREGLNEQFF
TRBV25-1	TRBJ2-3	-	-	TGTGCCAGCAGTGAATATCGCACAGATACGCAGTATTTT	CASSEYRTDTQYF
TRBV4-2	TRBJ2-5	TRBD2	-	TGTGCCAGCAGCCAAGGTAGCGGGGGGGCCGGAGAGACCCAGTACTTC	CASSQGSGGAGETQYF
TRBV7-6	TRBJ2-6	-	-	TGTGCCAGCAGCTTAGGTGGGGGCACGGGGGCCAACGTCCTGACTTTC	CASSLGGGTGANVLTF
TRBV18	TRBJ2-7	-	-	TGTGCCAGCTCACCTTCAGCAGGGTCCTACGAGCAGTACTTC	CASSPSAGSYEQYF
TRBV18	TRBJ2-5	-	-	TGTGCCAGCTCACCCGAATCGATCAGGACCCAGTACTTC	CASSPESIRTQYF
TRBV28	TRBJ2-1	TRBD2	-	TGTGCCAGCAGTCAAACCGGGACTAGATCCTACAATGAGCAGTTCTTC	CASSQTGTRSYNEQFF
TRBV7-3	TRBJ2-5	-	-	TGTGCCAGCAGCTTACAGGGCGGTGGGGCTGGGGAGACCCAGTACTTC	CASSLQGGGAGETQYF
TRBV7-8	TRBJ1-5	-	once	TGTGCCAGCAGCCTCGACGGCAGGGAAGATCAGCCCCAGCATTTT	CASSLDGREDQPQHF
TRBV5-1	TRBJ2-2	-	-	TGCGCCAGCAGTTCCCAAGTAGACGGGGAGCTGTTTTTT	CASSSQVDGELFF
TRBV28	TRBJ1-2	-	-	TGTGCCAGCAGCTCAGGGACCCAAGGCTACACCTTC	CASSSGTQGYTF
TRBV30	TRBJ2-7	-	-	TGTGCCTGGAGTGCCGGGACATACCCCTACGAGCAGTACTTC	CAWSAGTYPYEQYF
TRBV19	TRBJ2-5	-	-	TGTGCCAGTAGGATCCAGGGGAATTCGGAGACCCAGTACTTC	CASRIQGNSETQYF
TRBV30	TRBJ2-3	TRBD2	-	TGTGCCTGGGGGCGGGGGTCCTTCGATACGCAGTATTTT	CAWGRGSFDTQYF
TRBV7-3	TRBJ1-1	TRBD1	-	TGTGCCAGCAGCTTATCAGGGGGCGATTCGCACGAAGCTTTCTTT	CASSLSGGDSHEAFF
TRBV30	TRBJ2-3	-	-	TGTGCCTGGATAGGGGGCGGGGGGACAGATACGCAGTATTTT	CAWIGGGGTDTQYF
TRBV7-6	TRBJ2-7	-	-	TGTGCCAGCAGCCCAATGGGCGGGTACGAGCAGTACTTC	CASSPMGGYEQYF
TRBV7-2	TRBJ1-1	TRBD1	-	TGTGCCAGCAGCCAGGGACAGGGAGCCCGCGAAGCTTTCTTT	CASSQGQGAREAFF
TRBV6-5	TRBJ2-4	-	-	TGTGCCAGCAGTTACGCGGCAGGTCTAGCCAAAAACATTCAGTACTTC	CASSYAAGLAKNIQYF
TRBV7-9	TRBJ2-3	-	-	TGTGCCAGCAGCTATCCTACAGGAGGGGGGACAGATACGCAGTATTTT	CASSYPTGGGTDTQYF
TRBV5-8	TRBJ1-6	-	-	TGTGCCAGCAGCGTCAGGTCCTTTAGTTCACCCCTCCACTTT	CASSVRSFSSPLHF
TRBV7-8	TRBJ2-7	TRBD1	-	TGTGCCAGCAGCCCCTTACCCCAGGGACAGGCCACCTACGAGCAGTACTTC	CASSPLPQGQATYEQYF
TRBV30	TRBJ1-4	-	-	TGTGCCTGGAGGACCGGCAATAATGAAAAACTGTTTTTT	CAWRTGNNEKLFF
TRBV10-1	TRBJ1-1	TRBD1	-	TGCGCCAGCAGGATGACCAGGGGGCGTATAACGCGATACGCTTTCTTT	CASRMTRGRITRYAFF
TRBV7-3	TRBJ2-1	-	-	TGTGCCAGCAGCTTAGGAGGGACTGCCCAGCGGGAGCAGTTCTTC	CASSLGGTAQREQFF
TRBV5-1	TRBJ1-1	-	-	TGCGCCAGCAGCTTTCGGACAGCTAACACTGAAGCTTTCTTT	CASSFRTANTEAFF
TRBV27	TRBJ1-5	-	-	TGTGCCAGCAGTTTATCGCGGCAGCAGCCCCAGCATTTT	CASSLSRQQPQHF
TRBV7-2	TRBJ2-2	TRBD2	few	TGTGCCAGCAGCTTCAATGGGAGGGACACCGGGGAGCTGTTTTTT	CASSFNGRDTGELFF